Listed here are 21 T cell receptor beta chains from one sample, sequenced in a study of shared clonotypes between healthy human individuals. Naivety among CD8 cells was defined by CD45RO negativity and positive CCR7 selection, thereby excluding terminally differentiated effector memory CD45RA+ cells. Sequenced by immunoSEQ multiplex PCR; TCRdb stores in-frame clones only, minus some. Of over 2,000,000 clones listed, around 93% are singletons. Material: naive CD8+ T cells from PBMCs. The receptor source for this set is a man younger than 35 in good health. Some clones in this sample may be carry-over from other donors' samples.

The rearrangement joins TRBV9 to TRBJ2-3; the D gene is possibly TRBD2 (5 bases). CDR1 and CDR2 (germline): SGDLS, YYNGEE. This CDR3 comprises 18 residues. Trimming left V 3 bases short and J 0 bases short, with 20 bases between. CDR3 in amino acids: CASSAELETTTSTDTQYF. The CDR3 bases are TGTGCCAGCAGCGCAGAGTTAGAGACTACCACTAGCACAGATACGCAGTATTTT.

The CDR3 reads CASSANSGSGYNEQFF. In DNA form, the CDR3 reads TGTGCCAGTAGTGCCAACAGTGGCTCGGGCTACAATGAGCAGTTCTTC. The chain carries TRBV19 and TRBJ2-1; unclear D gene. With 5 bases removed from V and 3 bases from J, the gap between germline ends came to 17 bases. CDR1 and CDR2 from the germline V gene are LNHDA and SQIVND (reference sequence). The CDR3 extends over 16 amino acids.

The CDR3 DNA reads TGTGCCAGCAGCCCAAACAGACGACTGGCGGGCGGCGAGCAGTACTTC. This codes for CASSPNRRLAGGEQYF. The chain recombines TRBV9 with TRBJ2-7; D might be TRBD2 (5 bases). This CDR3 is built from 16 residues. V gave up 4 bases and J gave up 6 bases, with 23 bases separating them. Per germline, CDR1 SGDLS and CDR2 YYNGEE.

In DNA form, the CDR3 reads TGTGCCAGCAGTGAAGCCGGAGGTTCGACCGGGGAGCTGTTTTTT. Its translation: CASSEAGGSTGELFF. J is TRBJ2-2 and V is TRBV2; possible D gene TRBD2, 5 bases. Between the trimmed V and J ends, which lost 0 bases and 5 bases, there was a span of 10 bases. This CDR3 is 15 amino acids long. Germline lookup yields CDR1 SNHLY and CDR2 FYNNEI.

The rearrangement uses TRBV13 and TRBJ1-2; 9 bases map to TRBD1. The CDR3 has 14 amino acids. Looked up from germline, CDR1 is PRHDT and CDR2 is FYEKMQ (reference sequence). The V gene end was trimmed by 1 base and the J gene end by 6 bases; junction bases not matched to a gene: 3. The CDR3 DNA is TGTGCCAGCAGCTTAGAACAGGGGGCCGATGGCTACACCTTC. This translates into CASSLEQGADGYTF.

The chain has TRBV5-6 and TRBJ1-3; D is uncertain. The CDR3 spans 15 residues. V lost 5 bases and J lost 4, with 16 bases in between. CDR1 is SGHDT, CDR2 YYEEEE, per germline. This chain's CDR3 is CASSPPALEGNTIYF. Here the CDR3 DNA reads TGTGCCAGCAGTCCGCCGGCTCTAGAGGGAAACACCATATATTTT.

The V call is TRBV4-1, the J call TRBJ1-5; unclear D gene. Trimming left V 2 bases short and J 7 bases short, with 12 bases between. The CDR3 is made up of 14 amino acids. CDR1 and CDR2 from the germline V gene are MGHRA and YSYEKL. CDR3 protein: CASSQSPPDQPQHF. DNA of the CDR3: TGCGCCAGCAGCCAAAGTCCCCCCGACCAGCCCCAGCATTTT.

As to this clone: The same CDR3 arises from other DNA sequences in this sample as well. This rearrangement joins TRBV27 to TRBJ2-1; D gene uncertain. The germline V gene has CDR1 MNHEY and CDR2 SMNVEV (reference sequence). V lost 2 bases and J lost 2, with 10 bases in between. The CDR3 is made up of 15 amino acids. CDR3 protein: CASSLGQTTYNEQFF. Written as DNA, the CDR3 is TGTGCCAGCAGTTTAGGTCAGACGACCTACAATGAGCAGTTCTTC.

Comment on this clone: Other nucleotide sequences in the sample specify the same CDR3. CDR3 sequence: CASSYFQDSYEQYF. The CDR3 DNA is TGTGCCAGCAGTTACTTCCAGGACTCCTACGAGCAGTACTTC. The chain recombines TRBV6-5 with TRBJ2-7; no definite D call. Trimming took 1 base from V and 0 from J, leaving 7 bases between them. The CDR3 has 14 amino acids. Germline V gene sequence: CDR1 MNHEY, CDR2 SVGAGI.

The J gene is TRBJ2-1, the V gene TRBV7-9; the D is unclear. The germline CDR1 and CDR2 sequences are SEHNR and FQNEAQ (reference sequence). Trimming left V 5 bases short and J 0 bases short, with 14 bases between. The CDR3 is 16 amino acids. CDR3 sequence reads: CASSKSGVASYNEQFF. In nucleotides, the CDR3 is TGTGCCAGCAGCAAATCTGGGGTAGCCTCCTACAATGAGCAGTTCTTC.

The V gene is TRBV5-5, the J gene TRBJ1-1; weak D call: TRBD1 (5 bases). Germline V gene sequence: CDR1 SGHKS, CDR2 YYEKEE (reference sequence). There are 16 residues in the CDR3. Trimming removed 4 bases from V and 0 bases from J, with 16 bases in between. The CDR3 spells CASSGWQGPMNTEAFF. CDR3 coding DNA: TGTGCCAGCAGCGGGTGGCAGGGCCCCATGAACACTGAAGCTTTCTTT.

The sample holds a few counts of this clone. The chain joins TRBV25-1 to TRBJ1-1; TRBD1 matches 8 bases. V lost 8 bases, J lost 2 bases, and 4 bases stayed unmatched. Germline V gene lookup returns CDR1 MGHDK and CDR2 SYGVNS. This CDR3 has 13 residues. CDR3 nucleotide sequence: TGTGCCAGCCGGGACAGGCCCAACACTGAAGCTTTCTTT. Translated, it gives CASRDRPNTEAFF.

The gene calls are TRBV7-2 and TRBJ2-3, with 8 bases lining up with TRBD2. This CDR3 has 16 residues. In germline, CDR1 is SGHTA, CDR2 FQGNSA. With 2 bases clipped from V and 2 bases from J, the junction kept 6 bases outside the gene matches. The CDR3 nucleotides are TGTGCCAGCAGCTTACGGTTGCGGGGGGACACAGATACGCAGTATTTT. Protein: CASSLRLRGDTDTQYF.

This clone is a singleton in its sample. The chain carries TRBV28 and TRBJ2-7; D is perhaps TRBD1 (6 bases). The CDR3 contains 13 residues. The germline gives CDR1 MDHEN, CDR2 SYDVKM. V was shortened by 7 bases and J by 6 bases, with 16 bases between the two germline ends. Written as DNA, the CDR3 is TGTGCCAGCACCCCTTTTAGAGGGGGCGAGCAGTACTTC. Protein sequence: CASTPFRGGEQYF. Looking up the rest from reference TRBV28 and TRBJ2-7 gives the full variable domain: DVKVTQSSRYLVKRTGEKVFLECVQDMDHENMFWYRQDPGLGLRLIYFSYDVKMKEKGDIPEGYSVSREKKERFSLILESASTNQTSMYLCASTPFRGGEQYFGPGTRLTVT.

V gene TRBV27 combines with J gene TRBJ1-5; 7 bases map to TRBD1. This CDR3 region has 12 residues. Germline V gene data show CDR1 as MNHEY and CDR2 as SMNVEV (reference sequence). The junction had 8 bases not matched to a gene; V was cut back by 5 bases and J by 13 bases. CDR3 sequence (DNA): TGTGCCAGCAGTAATAACAGGGGATCACAGCATTTT. Translated, it gives CASSNNRGSQHF.

This chain uses TRBV19 with TRBJ2-7, with D possibly called TRBD1 or TRBD2 (5 bases each). The CDR3 totals 12 residues. V was trimmed by 6 bases and J by 6 bases, leaving 12 bases between them. Germline V gene sequence: CDR1 LNHDA, CDR2 SQIVND (reference sequence). The CDR3 loop reads CASSFRDAEQYF. CDR3 bases: TGTGCCAGTAGCTTCAGGGACGCCGAGCAGTACTTC.

V gene TRBV7-8 combines with J gene TRBJ2-5; D uncertain. V dropped 0 bases and J dropped 2 bases, with 10 bases sitting between them. CDR1 is SGHVS, CDR2 FQNEAQ, per germline. CDR3 length: 15 amino acids. As DNA, the CDR3 is TGTGCCAGCAGCTTAGCGCCCACTGCTCAAGAGACCCAGTACTTC. Translation: CASSLAPTAQETQYF.

The V gene is TRBV5-4, the J gene TRBJ2-7, with 11 bases aligning to TRBD2. The CDR3 runs 17 residues. After removal of 0 bases from V and 0 bases from J, the junction contained 5 bases not matched to a gene. Germline CDR1 reads SGHNT; CDR2 reads YYREEE (reference sequence). This CDR3 is CASSLALAGDGSYEQYF. DNA for the CDR3: TGTGCCAGCAGCTTGGCACTAGCGGGAGACGGCTCCTACGAGCAGTACTTC.

The chain employs TRBV4-3 and TRBJ2-7; tentatively, D is TRBD2 (6 bases). The V gene lost 3 bases and the J gene lost 4 bases, with 19 bases spanning the gap. The CDR3 consists of 16 residues. Germline V gives CDR1 LGHNA, CDR2 YSLEER. The DNA of the CDR3 is TGCGCCAGCAGCCAGGAATGGGCGGGATCAGTTTACGAGCAGTACTTC. Translating gives CASSQEWAGSVYEQYF.

V usage is TRBV28 and J usage is TRBJ2-7; TRBD1 or TRBD2 may be the D gene (5 bases each). The ends were cut back, 6 bases at V and 5 bases at J, with 17 bases in the middle. CDR1 MDHEN and CDR2 SYDVKM come from the germline V gene. This CDR3 has 14 amino acids. In DNA form, the CDR3 reads TGTGCCAGCAGCTACGGGACGGGGAGCAACGAGCAGTACTTC. The encoded protein is CASSYGTGSNEQYF. The full variable domain, in which reference TRBV28 and TRBJ2-7 provide the parts outside the CDR3, is DVKVTQSSRYLVKRTGEKVFLECVQDMDHENMFWYRQDPGLGLRLIYFSYDVKMKEKGDIPEGYSVSREKKERFSLILESASTNQTSMYLCASSYGTGSNEQYFGPGTRLTVT.

Concerning this clone itself: In the same sample, other DNA sequences code for this CDR3. The V call is TRBV19, the J call TRBJ2-1; possibly TRBD1 or TRBD2 for D (5 bases each). CDR1 LNHDA and CDR2 SQIVND come from the germline V gene (reference sequence). There are 15 residues in the CDR3. V lost 3 bases to trimming and J lost 1 base, with 10 bases between them. This chain's CDR3 is CASSIGATSYNEQFF. CDR3 DNA sequence: TGTGCCAGTAGTATCGGGGCTACTTCCTACAATGAGCAGTTCTTC. The whole variable domain, remainder taken from reference TRBV19 and TRBJ2-1, is DGGITQSPKYLFRKEGQNVTLSCEQNLNHDAMYWYRQDPGQGLRLIYYSQIVNDFQKGDIAEGYSVSREKKESFPLTVTSAQKNPTAFYLCASSIGATSYNEQFFGPGTRLTVL.